The 22 T cell receptor beta chains below come from one sample, sequenced in a study of sequential checkpoint blockade in melanoma. The treatment is: randomized to nivolumab then ipilimumab (arm A) or the reverse (arm B). Only in-frame clones appear in the TCRdb table, and some are missing; sequencing was by immunoSEQ multiplex PCR. Of 880 or so clones in the sample, around 20% are singletons; the top ten hold 10%. The specimen was tumor tissue (inferred from file names), collected from a patient given nivolumab and ipilimumab in sequence. These receptors originate from a human donor with melanoma.

The gene calls are TRBV5-1 and TRBJ1-1, with D perhaps matching TRBD1 (6 bases). In germline, CDR1 is SGHRS, CDR2 YFSETQ. V dropped 0 bases and J dropped 1 base, with 13 bases sitting between them. The CDR3 sequence is 16 residues long. CDR3 bases: TGCGCCAGCAGCTTGGCCGGGGGCAGCACGAACACTGAAGCTTTCTTT. This encodes CASSLAGGSTNTEAFF.

By share, this clone ranks as medium-sized (0.01 to 0.1%). The DNA for the CDR3 is TGTGCCAGCAGCTTACTAGCGGGGGGGCAAGAGACCCAGTACTTC. It specifies CASSLLAGGQETQYF. The rearrangement links TRBV11-3 to TRBJ2-5, with 12 positions matching TRBD2. The CDR3 runs to 15 residues. J lost 2 bases, V lost 2 bases, and 0 bases had no gene match. Per germline, CDR1 SGHNT and CDR2 YENEEA.

The chain has TRBV6-8 and TRBJ2-1; 14 bases agree with TRBD2. Germline CDR1 reads MNHGY; CDR2 reads SAAAGT. The CDR3 length is 16 residues. J lost 7 bases, V lost 2 bases, and 4 bases had no gene match. The CDR3 DNA is TGTGCCAGCAGTTACAAGGGACTAGCGGGAGCTAATGAGCAGTTCTTC. Its protein product is CASSYKGLAGANEQFF.

This clone was counted only a few times. The rearrangement uses TRBV10-2 and TRBJ1-1, with 8 positions matching TRBD1. Losses at the gene ends were 3 bases for V and 4 bases for J; bases not matched to a gene: 7. The CDR3 runs to 15 residues. The germline CDR1 and CDR2 sequences are WSHSY and SAAADI. The CDR3 sequence is CASSERTGSATEAFF. The CDR3 bases are TGCGCCAGCAGTGAACGGACAGGGTCGGCCACTGAAGCTTTCTTT.

This clone has more than one count but fewer than ten. This chain links TRBV6-8 with TRBJ2-6, with D perhaps matching TRBD1 or TRBD2 (5 bases each). The CDR3 consists of 17 residues. Germline loops: CDR1 MNHGY, CDR2 SAAAGT. Trimming took 11 bases from V and 1 from J, leaving 21 bases between them. CDR3 nucleotide sequence: TGTGCCGGATCCCGGGGCCCTGTTATTTCTGGGGCCAACGTCCTGACTTTC. This gives the protein CAGSRGPVISGANVLTF.

This clone is labeled as large. The chain has TRBV11-3 and TRBJ1-1, with D hard to call. The ends were cut back, 2 bases at V and 2 bases at J, with 9 bases in the middle. From germline, CDR1 is SGHNT and CDR2 YENEEA. This CDR3 has 14 residues. CDR3: CASSLFGANTEAFF. As DNA, the CDR3 is TGTGCCAGCAGCTTATTTGGAGCTAACACTGAAGCTTTCTTT.

The genes are TRBV19 and TRBJ1-4, with 7 bases matching TRBD1. CDR1 and CDR2 from the germline V gene are LNHDA and SQIVND (reference sequence). This CDR3 comprises 16 residues. V was clipped by 6 bases and J by 0 bases; unmatched bases: 7. CDR3 DNA sequence: TGTGCCAGTAGCACAGGGGAGTCAACAACTAATGAAAAACTGTTTTTT. This sequence encodes CASSTGESTTNEKLFF.

By its share, this clone is medium-sized. The rearrangement uses TRBV11-3 and TRBJ2-7; 9 nucleotides align to TRBD1. After removal of 5 bases from V and 2 bases from J, the junction contained 10 bases not matched to a gene. Germline V lookup: CDR1 SGHNT, CDR2 YENEEA. The CDR3 is 16 amino acids. CDR3 loop: CASSPPGQGIPYEQYF. The CDR3 coding sequence is TGTGCCAGCAGCCCCCCGGGACAGGGAATTCCCTACGAGCAGTACTTC. Complete variable domain (other parts from reference TRBV11-3 and TRBJ2-7): EAGVVQSPRYKIIEKKQPVAFWCNPISGHNTLYWYLQNLGQGPELLIRYENEEAVDDSQLPKDRFSAERLKGVDSTLKIQPAELGDSAVYLCASSPPGQGIPYEQYFGPGTRLTVT.

This clone was seen a handful of times. The chain carries TRBV30 and TRBJ2-2; perhaps TRBD2 as D (6 bases). The CDR3 has 15 amino acids. CDR1 GTSNPN and CDR2 SVGIG come from the germline V gene (reference sequence). Between the trimmed V and J ends, which lost 0 bases and 5 bases, there was a span of 13 bases. CDR3 bases: TGTGCCTGGAGTGTACTCGGTAGCGGAACCGGGGAGCTGTTTTTT. It yields the protein CAWSVLGSGTGELFF. The complete variable domain, with remaining parts taken from reference TRBV30 and TRBJ2-2, reads SQTIHQWPATLVQPVGSPLSLECTVEGTSNPNLYWYRQAAGRGLQLLFYSVGIGQISSEVPQNLSASRPQDRQFILSSKKLLLSDSGFYLCAWSVLGSGTGELFFGEGSRLTVL.

The chain links TRBV6-8 to TRBJ2-6, with TRBD1 matching 7 bases. CDR3 length equals 15 residues. Germline CDR1 reads MNHGY; CDR2 reads SAAAGT. The J segment lost 4 bases and the V segment lost 10 bases, leaving 10 bases of the junction unmatched. DNA of the CDR3: TGTGCCATCAAAGGGACAGCCGGGGGGGCCAACGTCCTGACTTTC. Its translation: CAIKGTAGGANVLTF.

This clone has more than one count but fewer than ten. The gene calls are TRBV9 and TRBJ1-2; tentatively, D is TRBD1 (5 bases). The CDR3 is made up of 16 amino acids. Trimming cost V 4 bases and J 6 bases, with 22 bases left between them. Germline V gene sequence: CDR1 SGDLS, CDR2 YYNGEE. CDR3 sequence: CASSFPPPGVFNGYTF. In DNA, the CDR3 is TGTGCCAGCAGCTTCCCTCCACCGGGGGTATTCAATGGCTACACCTTC. Looking up the rest from reference TRBV9 and TRBJ1-2 gives the full variable domain: DSGVTQTPKHLITATGQRVTLRCSPRSGDLSVYWYQQSLDQGLQFLIQYYNGEERAKGNILERFSAQQFPDLHSELNLSSLELGDSALYFCASSFPPPGVFNGYTFGSGTRLTVV.

In DNA form, the CDR3 reads TGTGCCAGCAGGGCCCCGACTAGCGGGGGGGCTGAGACCCAGTACTTC. Protein: CASRAPTSGGAETQYF. The gene calls are TRBV6-8 and TRBJ2-5; TRBD2 agrees at 14 bases. Germline V lookup: CDR1 MNHGY, CDR2 SAAAGT. Unmatched junction bases numbered 8, after V lost 6 bases and J lost 5 bases. The CDR3 runs 16 residues.

The V and J genes are TRBV6-8 and TRBJ2-2; 8 positions agree with TRBD2. Germline assignment: CDR1 MNHGY and CDR2 SAAAGT. The CDR3 spans 15 residues. V lost 8 bases and J lost 4; bases outside the gene matches: 9. CDR3 in amino acids: CASLRGLEVTGELFF. CDR3 bases: TGTGCCAGCCTCCGGGGACTAGAAGTCACCGGGGAGCTGTTTTTT.

This clone was counted a few times. The chain is built from TRBV19 and TRBJ2-7; 10 positions match TRBD2. CDR1 is LNHDA, CDR2 SQIVND, per germline (reference sequence). This CDR3 contains 14 residues. Unmatched junction bases numbered 6, after V lost 3 bases and J lost 7 bases. The CDR3 nucleotides read TGTGCCAGTAGTATTGGAAGCGGGGGGGATGAGCAGTACTTC. As protein: CASSIGSGGDEQYF.

This clone appeared a few times. The chain couples TRBV6-8 to TRBJ1-3, with D unresolved. Germline V CDR1 and CDR2: MNHGY, SAAAGT. This CDR3 comprises 13 residues. The ends were cut back, 6 bases at V and 4 bases at J, with 10 bases in the middle. The CDR3 nucleotides are TGTGCCAGCAGGCGGGGTAGCGGAAACACCATATATTTT. The encoded protein is CASRRGSGNTIYF.

The J gene is TRBJ1-3, the V gene TRBV4-1; TRBD1 might be the D (5 bases). Trimming took off 1 base at V and 0 bases at J, with 19 bases between the two ends. CDR1 and CDR2 from the germline V gene are MGHRA and YSYEKL. This CDR3 is 19 amino acids long. The CDR3 DNA reads as TGCGCCAGCAGCCAAGTTTTGAGTCCAGGGCAAACCTCTGGAAACACCATATATTTT. Encoded protein: CASSQVLSPGQTSGNTIYF.

This chain links TRBV9 with TRBJ1-3; tentative D call: TRBD1 (5 bases). The ends were cut back, 4 bases at V and 4 bases at J, with 9 bases in the middle. CDR1 and CDR2 from the germline V gene are SGDLS and YYNGEE. The CDR3 spans 13 residues. CDR3 nucleotides: TGTGCCAGCAGCCGAGGGGACGGAAACACCATATATTTT. Its translation: CASSRGDGNTIYF.

In this sample, this clone is large. V gene TRBV11-3 combines with J gene TRBJ2-7; 9 positions match TRBD1. Germline CDR1 SGHNT, CDR2 YENEEA. This CDR3 comprises 15 residues. Losses at the gene ends were 5 bases for V and 1 base for J; bases not matched to a gene: 6. The CDR3: CASSPGQGGSYEQYF. CDR3 sequence (DNA): TGTGCCAGCAGCCCGGGACAGGGTGGTTCCTACGAGCAGTACTTC.

The chain has TRBV10-3 and TRBJ1-1; 7 bases are a match to TRBD1. The germline CDR1 and CDR2 sequences are ENHRY and SYGVKD. The CDR3 is 15 residues long. Trimming took 2 bases from V and 11 from J; bases not matched to a gene: 14. This chain's CDR3 is CAISEPRQGEAGAFF. DNA of the CDR3: TGTGCCATCAGTGAGCCAAGACAGGGAGAGGCGGGGGCTTTCTTT.

This clone was seen a handful of times. The V call is TRBV30, the J call TRBJ2-2; D is perhaps TRBD1 (6 bases). Between the trimmed V and J ends, which lost 7 bases and 4 bases, there was a span of 13 bases. The CDR3 sequence is 13 residues long. CDR1 is GTSNPN and CDR2 is SVGIG in the germline V gene (reference sequence). CDR3 coding DNA: TGTGCCTCCCGAGGGGGTGGCACCGGGGAGCTGTTTTTT. It is translated as CASRGGGTGELFF.

This clone was detected only a few times. The genes are TRBV28 and TRBJ2-2, with D perhaps given as TRBD1 or TRBD2 (5 bases each). Trimming shortened V by 10 bases and J by 3 bases, and 15 bases separated the two germline ends. This CDR3 is built from 14 residues. The V gene's germline CDR1 is MDHEN and CDR2 SYDVKM. The CDR3 DNA reads as TGTGCCATCGGGGAACAGGCAGACACCGGGGAGCTGTTTTTT. Protein sequence: CAIGEQADTGELFF.

This clone came up a few times. The chain employs TRBV30 and TRBJ1-3; D uncertain. CDR3 length: 12 residues. V lost 3 bases to trimming and J lost 10 bases, with 13 bases between them. Germline V CDR1 and CDR2: GTSNPN, SVGIG (reference sequence). CDR3 region: CAWREGASTIYF. As DNA, the CDR3 is TGTGCCTGGAGAGAGGGCGCGTCGACCATATATTTT.